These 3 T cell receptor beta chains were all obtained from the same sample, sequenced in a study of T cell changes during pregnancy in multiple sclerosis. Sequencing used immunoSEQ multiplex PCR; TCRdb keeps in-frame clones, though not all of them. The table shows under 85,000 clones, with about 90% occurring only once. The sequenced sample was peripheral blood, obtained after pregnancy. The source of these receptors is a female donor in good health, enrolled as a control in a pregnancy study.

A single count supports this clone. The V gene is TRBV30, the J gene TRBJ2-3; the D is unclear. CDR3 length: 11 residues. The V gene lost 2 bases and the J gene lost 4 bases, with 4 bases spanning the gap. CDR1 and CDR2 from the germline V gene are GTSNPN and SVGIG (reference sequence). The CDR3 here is CAWSPADTQYF. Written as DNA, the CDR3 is TGTGCCTGGAGTCCGGCAGATACGCAGTATTTT.

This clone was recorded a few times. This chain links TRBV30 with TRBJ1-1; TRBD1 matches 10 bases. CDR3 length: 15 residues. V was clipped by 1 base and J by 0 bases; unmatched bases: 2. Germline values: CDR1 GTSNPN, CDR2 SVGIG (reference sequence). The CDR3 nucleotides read TGTGCCTGGAGTGGACAGGGGGCCCTGAACACTGAAGCTTTCTTT. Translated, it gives CAWSGQGALNTEAFF.

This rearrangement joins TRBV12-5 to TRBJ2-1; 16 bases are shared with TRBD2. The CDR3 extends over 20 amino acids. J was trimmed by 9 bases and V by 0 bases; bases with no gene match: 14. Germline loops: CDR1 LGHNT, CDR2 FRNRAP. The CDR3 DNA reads TGTGCTAGTGGTTTGGTAGAAGGTAGAGTCGGGACTAGCGGGAGGGGTGAGCAGTTCTTC. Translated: CASGLVEGRVGTSGRGEQFF.